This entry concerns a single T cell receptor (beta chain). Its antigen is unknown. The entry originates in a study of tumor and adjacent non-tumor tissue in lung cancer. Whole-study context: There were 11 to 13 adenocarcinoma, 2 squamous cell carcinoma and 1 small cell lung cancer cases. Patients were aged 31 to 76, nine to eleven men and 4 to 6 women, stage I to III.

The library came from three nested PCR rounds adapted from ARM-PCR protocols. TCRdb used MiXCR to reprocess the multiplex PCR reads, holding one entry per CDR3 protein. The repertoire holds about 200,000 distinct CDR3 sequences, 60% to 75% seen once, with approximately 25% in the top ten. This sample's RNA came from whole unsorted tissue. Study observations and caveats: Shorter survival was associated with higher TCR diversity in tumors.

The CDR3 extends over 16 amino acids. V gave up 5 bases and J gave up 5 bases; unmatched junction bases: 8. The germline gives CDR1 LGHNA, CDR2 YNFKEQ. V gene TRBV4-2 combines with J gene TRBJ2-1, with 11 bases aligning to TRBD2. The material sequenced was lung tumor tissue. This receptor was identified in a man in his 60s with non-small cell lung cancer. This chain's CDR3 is CASSEAGLADNNEQFF. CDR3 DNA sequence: TGTGCCAGCAGCGAAGCGGGACTAGCGGACAACAATGAGCAGTTCTTC.